This T cell receptor (beta chain) was documented in a study of T cells after yellow fever vaccination. Study-wide background: Where fractions had low cell numbers, libraries were prepared from them with the SMART-Seq v4 Ultra Low Input RNA kit. The study's findings and limits: Among all clonotypes, a small share was observed in both CD4 and CD8 compartments. Peaking on day 5 versus 15, the secondary response was faster but weaker. Post-booster reappearance was seen for most primary-vaccination clones (around 97% CD4, 75% to 90% CD8).

This clonotype was recorded once. Its specificity is not known. A read error may explain this, as a much larger clone is one base away. TCRdb used MiXCR to reprocess the 5' RACE reads, holding one entry per CDR3 protein. The sample shows approximately 550,000 distinct CDR3 sequences, roughly 12% of them seen only once. This CDR3 contains 14 residues. The germline V gene has CDR1 SGHVS and CDR2 FQNEAQ. The sequence was collected from a man aged 25-45 years who received the YFV17D yellow fever vaccine. This sequence joins TRBV7-8 and TRBJ2-7; D unclear. The sample here was PBMCs, taken on the day of the yellow fever booster vaccination. The CDR3 nucleotides are TGTACCAGCAGCCCCAAAGAGTCTTACTACGAGCAGTACTTC. Its translation is CTSSPKESYYEQYF.